The text below deals with one T cell receptor beta chain. Its cognate antigen is unknown. CD4+ T cells were isolated from thawed PBMCs by magnetic negative selection. These data belong to a study of untreated major depressive disorder. The study's findings and limits: Compared with controls, depressed patients showed more TRBV05-01 (Vbeta 5.1) usage in CD4+ T cells.

The method was immunoSEQ multiplex PCR; TCRdb's version includes in-frame clones alone and lacks a portion of them. The sample consists of just over 20,000 clones, more than 70% of them appearing once. CDR1 is WSHSY and CDR2 is SAAADI in the germline V gene. The germline V and J ends were trimmed by 6 bases and 4 bases, with 11 bases remaining between them. This CDR3 contains 13 residues. This receptor was obtained from a woman in her 30s in good health. V usage is TRBV10-2 and J usage is TRBJ2-3; the D is unclear. Sequences were obtained from CD4+ T cells from PBMCs. The DNA of the CDR3 is TGCGCCAGCAGAATCACCCCCCCAGATACGCAGTATTTT. It yields the protein CASRITPPDTQYF.